This is a list of T cell receptor beta chains from one sample in a study of cytomegalovirus exposure and HLA in healthy donors. Some clones are missing from TCRdb's copy, which holds only in-frame ones; the method was immunoSEQ multiplex PCR. The sample has roughly 150,000 clones; approximately 80% are singletons. Sequencing was done on a sample of PBMCs. These receptors were taken from a male donor in good health and CMV-seronegative. Both conserved end residues are part of each CDR3. D genes are given only for firm matches. Clone size is not always given. Where it is, it says once, few, many or a class for expanded clones.

few TRBJ2-5 TRBV4-1 - CASSQESGIETQYF TGCGCCAGCAGCCAAGAATCGGGGATAGAGACCCAGTACTTC
- TRBJ2-5 TRBV19 - CASSMAFQETQYF TGTGCCAGTAGTATGGCATTTCAAGAGACCCAGTACTTC
once TRBJ1-1 TRBV15 - CATSHEDTEAFF TGTGCCACCAGCCACGAGGACACTGAAGCTTTCTTT
- TRBJ2-1 TRBV11-2 - CASSLARVPYNEQFF TGTGCCAGCAGCTTAGCGCGGGTCCCCTACAATGAGCAGTTCTTC
few TRBJ2-7 TRBV27 TRBD1 CASSFLTGTGSWQYF TGTGCCAGCAGTTTCCTCACCGGGACAGGGTCTTGGCAGTACTTC
- TRBJ1-2 TRBV7-8 TRBD1 CASSPGQVYTF TGTGCCAGCAGCCCTGGACAGGTCTACACCTTC
once TRBJ2-1 TRBV21-1 - CASSMEGDNEQFF TGTGCCAGCAGTATGGAGGGAGACAATGAGCAGTTCTTC
- TRBJ2-3 TRBV7-2 - CATRRGSSTDTQYF TGTGCCACAAGACGGGGTTCTAGCACAGATACGCAGTATTTT
- TRBJ2-7 TRBV5-6 TRBD2 CASSPLAGVYEQYF TGTGCCAGCAGCCCCTTGGCGGGAGTGTACGAGCAGTACTTC
- TRBJ1-2 TRBV30 - CAWQQEAPYGYTF TGTGCCTGGCAACAGGAAGCGCCCTATGGCTACACCTTC
once TRBJ2-7 TRBV7-3 - CASSSRLF TGTGCCAGCAGCTCCCGACTCTTC
- TRBJ2-7 TRBV27 TRBD1 CASSPTGTGSYEQYF TGTGCCAGCAGTCCCACCGGGACAGGGTCGTACGAGCAGTACTTC
- TRBJ2-1 TRBV9 TRBD2 CASSVGSGGYNEQFF TGTGCCAGCAGCGTAGGGAGCGGGGGGTACAATGAGCAGTTCTTC
- TRBJ1-3 TRBV7-9 TRBD1 CASSTQTGTSGNTIYF TGTGCCAGCAGCACTCAGACAGGGACCTCTGGAAACACCATATATTTT
- TRBJ2-7 TRBV27 TRBD2 CASSFTGGFNEQYF TGTGCCAGCAGTTTTACGGGAGGGTTCAACGAGCAGTACTTC
- TRBJ1-4 TRBV7-9 TRBD1 CASSAGQVFNEKLFF TGTGCCAGCAGCGCCGGACAGGTCTTTAATGAAAAACTGTTTTTT
- TRBJ2-7 TRBV5-1 TRBD1 CASSLAGQGAFYEQYF TGCGCCAGCAGCTTGGCCGGACAGGGAGCTTTCTACGAGCAGTACTTC
- TRBJ2-3 TRBV5-1 TRBD1 CASSTGTGADSSTDTQYF TGCGCCAGCAGCACCGGGACAGGGGCCGACTCCAGCACAGATACGCAGTATTTT
medium-sized TRBJ2-1 TRBV11-2 TRBD2 CASSKGLAELETQFF TGTGCCAGCAGCAAAGGACTAGCGGAGTTGGAGACCCAATTCTTC
- TRBJ2-7 TRBV5-1 - CATRPAGLSYEQYF TGCGCCACCCGACCTGCGGGACTCTCCTACGAGCAGTACTTC
- TRBJ2-1 TRBV19 TRBD2 CASSTFILSGGANEQFF TGTGCCAGTAGTACCTTCATACTTAGCGGGGGGGCTAATGAGCAGTTCTTC
- TRBJ2-2 TRBV5-1 TRBD2 CASSWRLAALSNTGELFF TGCGCCAGCAGCTGGAGACTAGCGGCCCTTTCGAACACCGGGGAGCTGTTTTTT